This TCR beta chain was recorded in a study of blood T cell repertoires in COVID-19. Overall study: The United States, Italy and Spain supplied acute and convalescent COVID-19 samples. T cells, B-cell-depleted T cells, or PBMCs provided the cDNA or gDNA that served as material.

The ends were cut back, 4 bases at V and 1 base at J, with 15 bases in the middle. The germline V gene has CDR1 SGHTA and CDR2 FQGNSA. The CDR3 is 16 residues long. In the original workflow: From reference gene primer amplification, estimates of nucleated cell counts were derived. Method: immunoSEQ multiplex PCR; TCRdb's copy keeps in-frame clones and lacks some. The D gene and trimming were derived from the DNA, and the V and J assignments and clone size from that table. Counted here are about 200,000 clones, around 80% occurring once; the ten biggest clones make up 2.8%. This rearrangement joins TRBV7-2 to TRBJ2-3; maybe TRBD2 (5 bases). Sequences were obtained from peripheral blood. The receptor was derived from a woman older than 75 with active or convalescent COVID-19. The CDR3 loop reads CASSSSSGYGTDTQYF. For the CDR3, the DNA is TGTGCCAGCAGCTCGTCATCGGGGTATGGCACAGATACGCAGTATTTT.